Below, 10 T cell receptor beta chains from the same sample are listed, as sequenced in a study of CD8+CD57+ T cells in acquired aplastic anemia. TCR beta VDJ and CDR3 were profiled, and genomic DNA was the template. TCRdb re-called the reads with MiXCR, one entry per CDR3 protein. The sample lists about 220,000 distinct CDR3 sequences, around 46% occurring once. It was patients with CD8+CD57+ cell expansion by flow cytometry who were chosen for sequencing. The sample taken for sequencing was sorted CD4+, CD8+, or CD8+CD57+ T cells (not recorded which) from PBMCs. These receptor sequences come from a human donor with aplastic anemia.

The chain employs TRBV7-2 and TRBJ2-2; D unclear. CDR1 is SGHTA and CDR2 is FQGNSA in the germline V gene. The CDR3 has 12 residues. V was shortened by 4 bases and J by 4 bases, with 4 bases between the two germline ends. DNA for the CDR3: TGTGCCAGCAGCTATGCCACCGGGGAGCTGTTTTTT. This sequence encodes CASSYATGELFF.

This clonotype has a count of ten or more. The chain is built from TRBV14 and TRBJ1-2; D not resolved. The germline V gene has CDR1 SGHDN and CDR2 FVKESK. The CDR3 contains 13 residues. V was trimmed by 1 base and J by 4 bases, leaving 7 bases between them. The CDR3 spells CASSQGGSYGYTF. The CDR3 nucleotides read TGTGCCAGCAGCCAAGGTGGTTCCTATGGCTACACCTTC.

This clonotype appeared many times. The chain recombines TRBV20-1 with TRBJ1-1; D is ambiguous. Germline CDR1 and CDR2: DFQATT and SNEGSKA (reference sequence). The CDR3 extends over 12 amino acids. The V and J ends lost 1 base and 3 bases respectively, with 6 bases between them. CDR3 sequence (DNA): TGCAGTGCTAGAGCCGGCGACACTGAAGCTTTCTTT. Translated, it gives CSARAGDTEAFF.

This clonotype was recorded many times. The V call is TRBV29-1, the J call TRBJ2-1, with 7 positions matching TRBD1. The V gene's germline CDR1 is SQVTM and CDR2 ANQGSEA. The junction had 7 bases not matched to a gene; V was cut back by 4 bases and J by 1 base. The CDR3 is made up of 15 amino acids. The CDR3 region has the DNA TGCAGCGTTGGACAGGGCGTTAGGTCCTACAATGAGCAGTTCTTC. Protein: CSVGQGVRSYNEQFF.

This rearrangement joins TRBV2 to TRBJ2-1; the D gene is possibly TRBD2 (5 bases). Trimming removed 7 bases from V and 0 bases from J, with 7 bases in between. The germline V gene encodes CDR1 SNHLY and CDR2 FYNNEI. The CDR3 runs to 13 residues. The CDR3 nucleotides read TGTGCCAGCACGGAGGACTCCTACAATGAGCAGTTCTTC. Translated, it gives CASTEDSYNEQFF.

This chain uses TRBV7-9 with TRBJ2-2; D is uncertain. The germline gives CDR1 SEHNR, CDR2 FQNEAQ (reference sequence). The CDR3 totals 12 residues. Deletions cut 0 bases from V and 8 bases from J, with 4 bases between. The CDR3 spells CASSLAVGELFF. In DNA form, the CDR3 reads TGTGCCAGCAGCTTAGCGGTGGGGGAGCTGTTTTTT.

Note on this clonotype: One end of the junction varies from germline; a read error may be responsible. The rearrangement uses TRBV7-2 and TRBJ2-5; 11 nucleotides line up with TRBD2. This CDR3 has 15 amino acids. Germline CDR1 is SGHTA and CDR2 is FQGNSA. CDR3 region: CASSSRTSGQEAQYF. The DNA of the CDR3 is TGTGCCAGCAGCTCGAGGACTAGCGGGCAAGAGGCCCAGTACTTC.

The chain joins TRBV7-6 to TRBJ2-7, with TRBD1 matching 8 bases. Germline V gene data show CDR1 as SGHVS and CDR2 as FNYEAQ. The CDR3 contains 14 residues. V lost 5 bases, J lost 3 bases, and 6 bases stayed unmatched. The CDR3 here is CASSPGQAGYEQYF. Here the CDR3 DNA reads TGTGCCAGCAGCCCGGGACAGGCTGGCTACGAGCAGTACTTC.

This chain joins TRBV10-3 and TRBJ2-7; 7 bases map to TRBD2. V lost 2 bases, J lost 7 bases, and 5 bases stayed unmatched. From germline, CDR1 is ENHRY and CDR2 SYGVKD. The CDR3 is 13 residues long. DNA of the CDR3: TGTGCCATCAGTGAGGTGGGGGGGGAAGAGCAGTACTTC. It yields the protein CAISEVGGEEQYF.

This clonotype occurred a few times. Its ends do not fully match the called genes, so a read error is possible. This chain joins TRBV5-5 and TRBJ2-1; unclear D gene. The CDR3 is made up of 12 amino acids. Germline CDR1 and CDR2: SGHKS and YYEKEE (reference sequence). For the CDR3, the DNA is TGTGCCAGCAGCTTCTATTACAATAAGCAGTTCTTC. Its protein is CASSFYYNKQFF.